These T cell receptor beta chains were read from a single sample in a study of cytomegalovirus exposure and HLA in healthy donors. TCRdb keeps only in-frame clones here, not all; method: immunoSEQ multiplex PCR. This sample has 90,000 to 150,000 clones, with 75% found just once. Sequencing used PBMCs. The origin of the receptors is a woman between 35 and 50 years old in good health and CMV-seropositive. The CDR3 runs from the conserved cysteine through the conserved F or W. The D gene is left open where the match is weak. Only some rows state a clone size, as once, few, many or a class for expanded clones.

clone size	D gene	V gene	J gene	CDR3 protein	CDR3 DNA
NA	TRBD1	TRBV19	TRBJ2-7	CASSIAAGGMYEQYF	TGTGCCAGTAGTATCGCTGCAGGGGGCATGTACGAGCAGTACTTC
NA	TRBD1	TRBV18	TRBJ1-2	CASSPRGQTGEYGYTF	TGTGCCAGCTCACCACGGGGACAGACAGGAGAGTATGGCTACACCTTC
NA	TRBD1	TRBV7-9	TRBJ2-6	CASSLQGAGANVLTF	TGTGCCAGCAGCCTACAGGGGGCCGGGGCCAACGTCCTGACTTTC
NA	NA	TRBV21-1	TRBJ1-6	CASSKLRGQGSYNSPLHF	TGTGCCAGCAGCAAATTACGGGGACAGGGCTCCTATAATTCACCCCTCCACTTT
once	NA	TRBV6-5	TRBJ1-2	CASSYSNGPYGYTF	TGTGCCAGCAGTTACTCGAACGGTCCCTATGGCTACACCTTC
NA	NA	TRBV7-9	TRBJ1-1	CASSLNGRGMRGEAFF	TGTGCCAGCAGCTTAAATGGAAGGGGCATGAGAGGTGAAGCTTTCTTT
few	NA	TRBV29-1	TRBJ1-2	CSVQGPDGYTF	TGCAGCGTCCAGGGGCCTGATGGCTACACCTTC
NA	NA	TRBV5-4	TRBJ2-5	CASSLGPGGKETQYF	TGTGCCAGCAGCCTCGGGCCCGGAGGGAAAGAGACCCAGTACTTC
NA	NA	TRBV7-2	TRBJ2-3	CASSLAGGGYTDTQYF	TGTGCCAGCAGCTTAGCAGGAGGCGGATACACAGATACGCAGTATTTT
NA	NA	TRBV30	TRBJ1-5	CAWNPRRGIQPQHF	TGTGCCTGGAACCCGAGGAGGGGAATTCAGCCCCAGCATTTT
NA	NA	TRBV28	TRBJ2-7	CASREHSYEQYF	TGTGCCAGCAGGGAGCATTCCTACGAGCAGTACTTC
NA	TRBD1	TRBV4-3	TRBJ2-7	CASSQESGTGTGQYF	TGCGCCAGCAGCCAAGAGTCCGGGACAGGGACGGGGCAGTACTTC
NA	NA	TRBV7-9	TRBJ2-1	CASSLPGHSLYNEQFF	TGTGCCAGCAGCCTCCCGGGACATAGCCTCTACAATGAGCAGTTCTTC
NA	NA	TRBV4-3	TRBJ2-7	CASSQDRAPSYEQYF	TGCGCCAGCAGCCAAGACAGGGCTCCTAGCTACGAGCAGTACTTC
NA	TRBD2	TRBV4-1	TRBJ2-5	CASSQELAGALRETQYF	TGCGCCAGCAGCCAAGAGTTAGCGGGGGCCCTGCGAGAGACCCAGTACTTC
NA	NA	TRBV7-9	TRBJ1-2	CASSKTQDYGYTF	TGTGCCAGCAGCAAGACGCAGGACTATGGCTACACCTTC
NA	TRBD1	TRBV10-3	TRBJ2-3	CAIRRTGVIPGDTQYF	TGTGCCATCAGACGGACAGGGGTCATACCAGGAGATACGCAGTATTTT
NA	TRBD1	TRBV7-2	TRBJ1-1	CASSREQGAEAFF	TGTGCCAGCAGCCGTGAACAGGGGGCTGAAGCTTTCTTT
few	TRBD1	TRBV6-5	TRBJ1-2	CASSRTGTNYGYTF	TGTGCCAGCAGTCGGACAGGGACTAACTATGGCTACACCTTC
NA	NA	TRBV18	TRBJ1-4	CASSPLSGINEKLFF	TGTGCCAGCTCACCTTTATCAGGGATTAATGAAAAACTGTTTTTT
NA	NA	TRBV5-1	TRBJ2-1	CASSLQDEQFF	TGCGCCAGCAGCTTGCAGGATGAGCAGTTCTTC
NA	TRBD2	TRBV9	TRBJ2-1	CASSDERGISGGSPHEQFF	TGTGCCAGCAGCGATGAGAGGGGTATTAGCGGGGGGAGTCCACATGAGCAGTTCTTC
few	NA	TRBV6-1	TRBJ1-3	CASSQGPGMSGNTIYF	TGTGCCAGCAGTCAAGGACCAGGCATGTCTGGAAACACCATATATTTT
NA	NA	TRBV7-2	TRBJ2-5	CASRGQGETQYF	TGTGCCAGCAGGGGTCAGGGTGAGACCCAGTACTTC
NA	TRBD2	TRBV18	TRBJ2-5	CASSPRLAGGYAGETQYF	TGTGCCAGCTCACCGAGACTAGCGGGAGGGTACGCGGGAGAGACCCAGTACTTC
NA	TRBD1	TRBV7-7	TRBJ1-6	CASSFPRDRSSYNSPLHF	TGTGCCAGCAGCTTCCCCCGGGACAGGAGCTCCTATAATTCACCCCTCCACTTT
NA	TRBD1	TRBV18	TRBJ2-2	CASSPLGQLNTGELFF	TGTGCCAGCTCACCATTGGGACAGTTGAACACCGGGGAGCTGTTTTTT
NA	NA	TRBV7-2	TRBJ1-1	CASSLGRATEAFF	TGTGCCAGCAGCTTAGGCAGGGCCACTGAAGCTTTCTTT
NA	TRBD2	TRBV27	TRBJ2-5	CASTERGGFETQYF	TGTGCCAGCACCGAAAGGGGAGGGTTTGAGACCCAGTACTTC
NA	NA	TRBV6-1	TRBJ2-7	CASSVTYEQYF	TGTGCCAGCAGTGTAACCTACGAGCAGTACTTC
NA	NA	TRBV9	TRBJ1-3	CASSASGSGNTIYF	TGTGCCAGCAGCGCGTCAGGGTCTGGAAACACCATATATTTT
NA	NA	TRBV29-1	TRBJ1-2	CSVDGAAGYGYTF	TGCAGCGTTGACGGGGCAGCGGGCTATGGCTACACCTTC
NA	TRBD1	TRBV28	TRBJ2-1	CASSSTDRPRRIF	TGTGCCAGCAGTTCCACGGACAGGCCGCGGAGAATCTTC
few	NA	TRBV11-2	TRBJ1-1	CASSLLMGGNTEAFF	TGTGCCAGCAGCTTACTCATGGGAGGGAACACTGAAGCTTTCTTT
NA	NA	TRBV5-1	TRBJ1-2	CASSLAGQTYGYTF	TGCGCCAGCAGCTTGGCCGGACAGACCTATGGCTACACCTTC
NA	NA	TRBV7-9	TRBJ2-7	CASSPQGSSYEQYF	TGTGCCAGCAGCCCCCAGGGGAGCTCCTACGAGCAGTACTTC
NA	NA	TRBV27	TRBJ2-1	CASSFSQAYNEQFF	TGTGCCAGCAGTTTTAGCCAAGCCTACAATGAGCAGTTCTTC
NA	NA	TRBV6-4	TRBJ1-5	CASSDPPGQPKYSNQPQHF	TGTGCCAGCAGTGACCCACCTGGACAGCCTAAGTATAGCAATCAGCCCCAGCATTTT
NA	NA	TRBV5-4	TRBJ2-1	CASSLWGQDNEQFF	TGTGCCAGCAGCTTGTGGGGACAAGACAATGAGCAGTTCTTC
NA	NA	TRBV27	TRBJ1-5	CASSLMWGGGQPQHF	TGTGCCAGCAGTTTAATGTGGGGGGGAGGTCAGCCCCAGCATTTT
few	TRBD1	TRBV5-1	TRBJ1-1	CASSLGQGAMNTEAFF	TGCGCCAGCAGCTTGGGGCAGGGGGCCATGAACACTGAAGCTTTCTTT
NA	NA	TRBV7-2	TRBJ1-5	CASSLGWGGDQPQHF	TGTGCCAGCAGCTTAGGTTGGGGGGGTGATCAGCCCCAGCATTTT